The 19 T cell receptor beta chains given below trace back to one sample, sequenced in a study of T cell repertoires in cytomegalovirus infection. TCRdb processed the reads anew with MiXCR; each CDR3 protein has one entry. The repertoire holds about half a million distinct CDR3 sequences, with roughly 34% as singletons. No antigen has been identified for these receptors. The starting material was cultured PBMCs, obtained from culture after CMV antigen stimulation. The source of these receptors is a human donor in good health (CMV status not recorded). Some clones in this sample may be carry-over from other donors' samples.

This clonotype appeared a few times. The rearrangement links TRBV2 to TRBJ1-6; D might be TRBD1 (6 bases). The germline V gene has CDR1 SNHLY and CDR2 FYNNEI. The CDR3 covers 14 residues. The V end was cut by 8 bases, the J end by 3 bases, with 11 bases between. The CDR3 protein is CASLDRYYNSPLHF. The CDR3 region has the DNA TGTGCCAGCCTGGACAGATACTATAATTCACCCCTCCACTTT.

The chain links TRBV12-3 or TRBV12-4 to TRBJ2-2; D uncertain. With 6 bases removed from V and 2 bases from J, the gap between germline ends came to 25 bases. This CDR3 has 19 amino acids. In DNA form, the CDR3 reads TGTGCCAGCAGCCCCACCCGGCGTGGTCGCGTATCAAACACCGGGGAGCTGTTTTTT. It yields the protein CASSPTRRGRVSNTGELFF.

V is TRBV6-5 and J is TRBJ2-7, with D tentatively TRBD1 (5 bases). The V gene's germline CDR1 is MNHEY and CDR2 SVGAGI. V was pared by 6 bases and J by 5 bases, with 8 bases between. This CDR3 comprises 11 residues. The CDR3 bases are TGTGCCAGCAGAGACAGTAACGAGCAGTACGTC. This codes for CASRDSNEQYV.

This clonotype was counted a few times. This chain joins TRBV7-6 and TRBJ2-1; 8 bases align to TRBD2. V shed 6 bases and J 2 bases; nucleotides not matched to a gene: 6. The CDR3 sequence is 15 residues long. Germline V lookup: CDR1 SGHVS, CDR2 FNYEAQ. The CDR3 spells CASSGGRRTYNEQFF. CDR3 DNA: TGTGCCAGCAGTGGCGGGAGGAGGACCTACAATGAGCAGTTCTTC.

This chain links TRBV6-2 or TRBV6-3 with TRBJ2-7; D tentatively fits TRBD1 or TRBD2 (6 bases each). The CDR3 runs 15 residues. The V and J ends lost 11 bases and 3 bases respectively, with 23 bases between them. The V gene's germline CDR1 is MNHEY and CDR2 SVGEGT. In DNA form, the CDR3 reads TGTGCCGCTGCCCCAACATGGGGGGCGAGCTACGAGCAGTACTTC. It specifies CAAAPTWGASYEQYF.

The gene calls are TRBV3-1 and TRBJ2-1; TRBD1 matches at 7 bases. Per the germline V gene, CDR1 is LGHDT and CDR2 is YNNKEL (reference sequence). The J segment lost 7 bases and the V segment lost 6 bases, leaving 6 bases of the junction unmatched. The CDR3 contains 13 residues. The CDR3 reads CASRRTGLNEQFF. The DNA of the CDR3 is TGTGCCAGCAGGCGGACAGGATTAAATGAGCAGTTCTTC.

The chain combines TRBV5-4 with TRBJ2-7; TRBD2 aligns across 10 bases. The V gene end was trimmed by 4 bases and the J gene end by 5 bases; junction bases not matched to a gene: 15. Germline values: CDR1 SGHNT, CDR2 YYREEE (reference sequence). The CDR3 length is 17 residues. CDR3 residues: CASSPGGASGRTDEQYV. The CDR3 DNA reads TGTGCCAGCAGCCCTGGCGGGGCTAGCGGGAGAACGGACGAGCAGTACGTC.

This clonotype was observed at least ten times. The chain couples TRBV6-1 to TRBJ2-1; no firm D call. The germline V gene has CDR1 MNHNS and CDR2 SASEGT. CDR3 size: 15 residues. The V end lost 6 bases, the J end lost 4 bases, and 16 bases lay between the germline ends. The CDR3 DNA reads as TGTGCCAGCAGCGAGGATAAATCTAGTTACAATGAGCAGTTCTTC. It specifies CASSEDKSSYNEQFF.

The chain combines TRBV6-6 with TRBJ2-5; 7 bases align to TRBD2. CDR3 length: 13 amino acids. CDR1 MNHNY and CDR2 SVGAGI come from the germline V gene (reference sequence). V dropped 6 bases and J dropped 5; count of bases not matched to a gene: 6. CDR3 DNA sequence: TGTGCCAGCAGGGGACTATATTTGGAGACCCAGTACTTC. Its protein product is CASRGLYLETQYF.

This sequence joins TRBV28 and TRBJ1-1, with TRBD1 identical over 8 bases. Germline V CDR1 and CDR2: MDHEN, SYDVKM. The CDR3 loop spans 13 amino acids. J was trimmed by 7 bases and V by 6 bases; bases with no gene match: 7. The CDR3 here is CASRPDRAGEAFF. In nucleotides, the CDR3 is TGTGCCAGCAGGCCGGACAGGGCGGGTGAAGCTTTCTTT. The full variable domain, its missing parts supplied by reference TRBV28 and TRBJ1-1, is DVKVTQSSRYLVKRTGEKVFLECVQDMDHENMFWYRQDPGLGLRLIYFSYDVKMKEKGDIPEGYSVSREKKERFSLILESASTNQTSMYLCASRPDRAGEAFFGQGTRLTVV.

The CDR3 region is CASRSTGELFF. CDR3 coding DNA: TGTGCCAGCAGATCCACCGGGGAGCTGTTTTTT. The chain carries TRBV7-2 and TRBJ2-2, with D hard to call. Deletions cut 6 bases from V and 4 bases from J, with 3 bases between. The CDR3 is made up of 11 amino acids. Per germline, CDR1 SGHTA and CDR2 FQGNSA.

This clonotype has just a few counts. The V and J genes are TRBV4-1 and TRBJ1-1; D call uncertain. Trimming left V 3 bases short and J 4 bases short, with 18 bases between. CDR1 MGHRA and CDR2 YSYEKL come from the germline V gene. The CDR3 runs to 16 residues. CDR3: CASSHAGRGRSTEAFF. CDR3 nucleotides: TGCGCCAGCAGCCATGCTGGACGCGGTCGTAGCACTGAAGCTTTCTTT.

The J gene is TRBJ2-5, the V gene TRBV7-2; no clear D. CDR1 and CDR2 (germline): SGHTA, FQGNSA. The CDR3 is 14 residues long. Trimming shortened V by 5 bases and J by 5 bases, and 15 bases separated the two germline ends. The CDR3 region is CASSPGPVGETQYF. In DNA form, the CDR3 reads TGTGCCAGCAGCCCAGGTCCGGTGGGGGAGACCCAGTACTTC.

The chain couples TRBV30 to TRBJ2-2; a weak D match, TRBD2 (6 bases). Germline CDR1 and CDR2: GTSNPN and SVGIG (reference sequence). Between the trimmed V and J ends, which lost 4 bases and 6 bases, there was a span of 12 bases. This CDR3 contains 13 residues. The CDR3 region has the DNA TGTGCCTGGACGGGGGTGCTCTCCGGGGAGCTGTTTTTT. Protein: CAWTGVLSGELFF.

The rearrangement joins TRBV6-5 to TRBJ2-7; TRBD1 aligns across 7 bases. CDR3 length: 12 residues. J lost 4 bases, V lost 6 bases, and 3 bases had no gene match. Germline V gives CDR1 MNHEY, CDR2 SVGAGI. The chain's CDR3 is CASSTGAYEQYF. The CDR3 nucleotides read TGTGCCAGCAGCACAGGGGCATACGAGCAGTACTTC.

There are a few counts of this clonotype. The chain couples TRBV7-6 to TRBJ2-7, with TRBD2 matching over 8 bases. This CDR3 contains 15 residues. J gave up 5 bases and V 5 bases, and 11 bases lay outside the gene matches. The germline V gene encodes CDR1 SGHVS and CDR2 FNYEAQ. CDR3 protein: CASSPQGTRSNEQYF. The CDR3, as DNA: TGTGCCAGCAGCCCGCAGGGGACTAGAAGCAACGAGCAGTACTTC.

This clonotype was seen ten or more times. The chain has TRBV12-3 or TRBV12-4 and TRBJ1-5, with 7 bases lining up with TRBD1. This CDR3 has 15 amino acids. The junction had 5 bases not matched to a gene; V was cut back by 2 bases and J by 4 bases. The CDR3 reads CASSLSGTANQPQHF. CDR3 coding DNA: TGTGCCAGCAGTTTATCCGGGACAGCTAATCAGCCCCAGCATTTT.

This chain connects TRBV12-3 or TRBV12-4 to TRBJ2-1; D assignment may be TRBD1 or TRBD2 (5 bases each). Deletions cut 5 bases from V and 5 bases from J, with 7 bases between. The CDR3 runs to 12 residues. As DNA, the CDR3 is TGTGCCAGCAGTCGGGACGACAATGAGCAGTTCTTC. It encodes CASSRDDNEQFF.

A few counts support this clonotype. V usage is TRBV27 and J usage is TRBJ1-2; D is possibly TRBD1 (5 bases). V lost 1 base, J lost 6 bases, and 9 bases lay in between. The CDR3 runs 13 residues. Germline CDR1 is MNHEY and CDR2 is SMNVEV (reference sequence). CDR3 sequence (DNA): TGTGCCAGCAGTTTATTACAGGATCATGGCTACACCTTC. It specifies CASSLLQDHGYTF.